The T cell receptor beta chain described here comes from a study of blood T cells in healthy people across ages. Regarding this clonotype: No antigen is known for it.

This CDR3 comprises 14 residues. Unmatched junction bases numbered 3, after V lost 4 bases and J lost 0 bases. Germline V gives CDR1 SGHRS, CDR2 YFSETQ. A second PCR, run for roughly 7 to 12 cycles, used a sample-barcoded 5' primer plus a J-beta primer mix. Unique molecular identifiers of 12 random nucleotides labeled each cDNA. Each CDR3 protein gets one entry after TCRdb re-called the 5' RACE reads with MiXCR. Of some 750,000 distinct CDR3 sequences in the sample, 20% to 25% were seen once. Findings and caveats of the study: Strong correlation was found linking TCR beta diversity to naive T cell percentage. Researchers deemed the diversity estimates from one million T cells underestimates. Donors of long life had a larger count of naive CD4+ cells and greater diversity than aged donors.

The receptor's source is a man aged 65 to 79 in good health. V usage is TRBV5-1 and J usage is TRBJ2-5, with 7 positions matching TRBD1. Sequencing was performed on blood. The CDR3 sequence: CASSVGTDQETQYF. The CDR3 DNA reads TGCGCCAGCAGCGTAGGGACAGACCAAGAGACCCAGTACTTC.